The 16 T cell receptor beta chains listed next were all sequenced from one sample in a study of blood T cell repertoires in COVID-19. Clones were read by immunoSEQ multiplex PCR, and TCRdb kept only the in-frame ones, dropping some. The sample records hundreds of thousands of clones, more than 85% being singletons. The material sequenced was peripheral blood. The source of these receptors is a woman under 40 with acute or convalescent COVID-19.

The rearrangement joins TRBV7-9 to TRBJ1-4; D is uncertain. In germline, CDR1 is SEHNR, CDR2 FQNEAQ (reference sequence). This CDR3 spans 15 amino acids. Trimming removed 0 bases at V and 8 bases at J, with 13 bases between. CDR3 sequence: CASSLAWHGEEKLFF. CDR3 sequence (DNA): TGTGCCAGCAGCTTAGCTTGGCACGGGGAGGAAAAACTGTTTTTT.

The V gene is TRBV19, the J gene TRBJ1-6; no reliable D call. Germline V gene data show CDR1 as LNHDA and CDR2 as SQIVND (reference sequence). V dropped 9 bases and J dropped 3 bases, with 15 bases sitting between them. The CDR3 has 15 amino acids. CDR3 sequence: CASLATEIYNSPLHF. The CDR3 DNA reads as TGTGCCAGCTTAGCGACGGAAATCTATAATTCACCCCTCCACTTT.

V is TRBV11-2 and J is TRBJ2-7, with TRBD2 matching over 10 bases. Trimming removed 5 bases from V and 6 bases from J; junction bases left unmatched: 4. CDR3 length: 13 amino acids. Germline CDR1 and CDR2: SGHAT and FQNNGV. DNA for the CDR3: TGTGCCAGCAGCAGGACTAGCGGAGGCGAGCAGTACTTC. The encoded protein is CASSRTSGGEQYF.

The chain couples TRBV7-6 to TRBJ2-3, with a weak D call TRBD2 (5 bases). The germline V gene has CDR1 SGHVS and CDR2 FNYEAQ. The CDR3 is 15 amino acids. Between the trimmed V and J ends, which lost 5 bases and 6 bases, there was a span of 18 bases. The CDR3: CASSRPAGGMDTQYF. The CDR3 DNA reads as TGTGCCAGCAGCCGTCCGGCGGGCGGAATGGATACGCAGTATTTT.

The chain couples TRBV27 to TRBJ1-1; D is uncertain. The V end was cut by 6 bases, the J end by 5 bases, with 7 bases between. Germline assignment: CDR1 MNHEY and CDR2 SMNVEV (reference sequence). The CDR3 extends over 11 amino acids. The CDR3 DNA follows: TGTGCCAGCAGGGGCGGGACTGAAGCTTTCTTT. Its protein is CASRGGTEAFF.

The chain links TRBV4-1 to TRBJ1-1; unclear D gene. The CDR3 length is 15 residues. Germline V gene sequence: CDR1 MGHRA, CDR2 YSYEKL. The V end was cut by 3 bases, the J end by 0 bases, with 11 bases between. CDR3 coding DNA: TGCGCCAGCAGCCACGAATGGGCAGTGAACACTGAAGCTTTCTTT. Its translation is CASSHEWAVNTEAFF.

The chain links TRBV3-1 (or the pseudogene TRBV3-2) to TRBJ1-2, with D uncertain. The V end was cut by 2 bases, the J end by 4 bases, with 17 bases between. Germline CDR1 reads LGHDT; CDR2 reads YNNKEL (reference sequence). The CDR3 is 16 residues long. The CDR3 nucleotides read TGTGCCAGCAGCCAATTAGGTCTCGGCGGCAGCTATGGCTACACCTTC. This codes for CASSQLGLGGSYGYTF.

The chain is built from TRBV5-1 and TRBJ2-2; D is uncertain. Between the trimmed V and J ends, which lost 0 bases and 7 bases, there was a span of 4 bases. Germline CDR1 is SGHRS and CDR2 is YFSETQ. This CDR3 has 12 residues. CDR3 loop: CASSLVGGELFF. Written as DNA, the CDR3 is TGCGCCAGCAGCTTGGTCGGCGGGGAGCTGTTTTTT.

The chain has TRBV27 and TRBJ2-3, with 12 bases aligning to TRBD2. CDR1 is MNHEY, CDR2 SMNVEV, per germline (reference sequence). The CDR3 covers 15 residues. J lost 11 bases, V lost 4 bases, and 10 bases had no gene match. CDR3 sequence (DNA): TGTGCCAGCAGTTCTAGACTAGCGGGGGCTTGGAAGCAGTATTTT. It translates to CASSSRLAGAWKQYF.

CDR3: CASSPRPGLAVDTQYF. The DNA of the CDR3 is TGTGCCAGCAGCCCCCGGCCGGGACTAGCGGTGGATACGCAGTATTTT. This sequence joins TRBV3-1 (or the pseudogene TRBV3-2) and TRBJ2-3, with 11 bases matching TRBD2. V lost 4 bases, J lost 6 bases, and 9 bases stayed unmatched. CDR3 length: 16 residues. CDR1 LGHDT and CDR2 YNNKEL come from the germline V gene (reference sequence).

V and J are TRBV2 and TRBJ1-1; 7 positions agree with TRBD1. J was trimmed by 1 base and V by 6 bases; bases with no gene match: 8. CDR1 is SNHLY and CDR2 is FYNNEI in the germline V gene. The CDR3 spans 15 residues. The chain's CDR3 is CASSKEGQRNTEAFF. In nucleotides, the CDR3 is TGTGCCAGCAGCAAAGAGGGACAGAGGAACACTGAAGCTTTCTTT.

V usage is TRBV19 and J usage is TRBJ1-1, with D unclear. The CDR3 totals 13 residues. Germline CDR1 reads LNHDA; CDR2 reads SQIVND (reference sequence). The ends were cut back, 3 bases at V and 1 base at J, with 6 bases in the middle. The CDR3 coding sequence is TGTGCCAGTAGTATCGCTAGGAACACTGAAGCTTTCTTT. This translates into CASSIARNTEAFF.

The chain is built from TRBV2 and TRBJ1-1; a possible D gene is TRBD1 (5 bases). The germline gives CDR1 SNHLY, CDR2 FYNNEI. Trimming cost V 8 bases and J 4 bases, with 8 bases left between them. This CDR3 comprises 11 residues. The CDR3 bases are TGTGCCAGCGACGGGGGCACTGAAGCTTTCTTT. It encodes CASDGGTEAFF.

The chain uses TRBV18 and TRBJ2-5, with 9 nucleotides matching TRBD1. Germline V gives CDR1 KGHSH, CDR2 LQKENI. This CDR3 contains 15 residues. The V and J ends lost 2 bases and 5 bases, in that order; junction bases with no gene match: 6. CDR3 bases: TGTGCCAGCTCACCAGGGACAGGGATCAGGGAGACCCAGTACTTC. Translated, it gives CASSPGTGIRETQYF.

CDR3 residues: CASSLGTGVGQPQHF. CDR3 nucleotides: TGTGCCAGCAGCTTGGGGACAGGGGTAGGTCAGCCCCAGCATTTT. The rearrangement uses TRBV5-5 and TRBJ1-5, with TRBD1 matching 9 bases. The J segment lost 6 bases and the V segment lost 0 bases, leaving 4 bases of the junction unmatched. Germline loops: CDR1 SGHKS, CDR2 YYEKEE (reference sequence). The CDR3 runs to 15 residues.

This clone was seen only a few times. The genes are TRBV5-1 and TRBJ2-5, with D uncertain. This CDR3 has 15 amino acids. Germline CDR1 SGHRS, CDR2 YFSETQ. V lost 5 bases and J lost 2, with 16 bases in between. This CDR3 reads CASSSFGQTQETQYF. The CDR3 DNA sequence: TGCGCCAGCAGTTCTTTTGGGCAGACACAAGAGACCCAGTACTTC.